This passage covers 4 T cell receptor beta chains from one sample sequenced in a study of preoperative IRX-2 immunotherapy in early breast cancer. Libraries were prepared by immunoSEQ multiplex PCR; TCRdb keeps only in-frame clonotypes and omits some of them. In the table there are more than 50,000 clones, around 94% of which are singletons. Treatment reported: preoperative locoregional IRX-2 cytokine immunotherapy. This specimen was collected from a patient treated with IRX-2 immunotherapy. These receptors came from a human donor with breast cancer.

Written as DNA, the CDR3 is TGTGCCAGCAGCTTATCGTCGGGGACTAGCCCCTACGAGCAGTACTTC. This sequence encodes CASSLSSGTSPYEQYF. This chain connects TRBV7-2 to TRBJ2-7, with 9 bases fitting TRBD2. With V trimmed by 2 bases and J by 2 bases, 7 bases remained unmatched. CDR3 size: 16 residues. Germline V lookup: CDR1 SGHTA, CDR2 FQGNSA.

This clone was counted between two and nine times. V usage is TRBV7-2 and J usage is TRBJ1-2; D is perhaps TRBD1 (6 bases). This CDR3 spans 14 amino acids. The V gene lost 2 bases and the J gene lost 6 bases, with 13 bases spanning the gap. Germline V lookup: CDR1 SGHTA, CDR2 FQGNSA. In nucleotides, the CDR3 is TGTGCCAGCAGCTTAATTGGGGACACCCATGGCTACACCTTC. Translated, it gives CASSLIGDTHGYTF.

The V gene is TRBV7-2, the J gene TRBJ1-1; maybe TRBD1 (6 bases). Germline CDR1 SGHTA, CDR2 FQGNSA. The CDR3 is 14 amino acids. V shed 2 bases and J shed 5 bases, with 12 bases lying between them. Here the CDR3 DNA reads TGTGCCAGCAGCTTATGGAACAGGGTGACTGAAGCTTTCTTT. It encodes CASSLWNRVTEAFF.

V usage is TRBV7-9 and J usage is TRBJ1-1, with D uncertain. Germline lookup yields CDR1 SEHNR and CDR2 FQNEAQ (reference sequence). The CDR3 spans 13 residues. The V end was cut by 5 bases, the J end by 4 bases, with 11 bases between. The CDR3: CASSQDGFTEAFF. For the CDR3, the DNA is TGTGCCAGCAGCCAGGATGGTTTCACTGAAGCTTTCTTT.